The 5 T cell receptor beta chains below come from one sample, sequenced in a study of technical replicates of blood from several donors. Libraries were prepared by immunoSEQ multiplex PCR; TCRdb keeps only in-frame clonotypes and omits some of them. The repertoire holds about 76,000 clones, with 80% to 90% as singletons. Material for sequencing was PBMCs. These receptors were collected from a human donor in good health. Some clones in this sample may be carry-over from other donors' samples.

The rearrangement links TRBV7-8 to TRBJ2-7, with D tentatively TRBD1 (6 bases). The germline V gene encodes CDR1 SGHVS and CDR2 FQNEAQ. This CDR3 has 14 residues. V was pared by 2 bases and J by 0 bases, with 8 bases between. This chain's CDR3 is CASSLNRASYEQYF. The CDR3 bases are TGTGCCAGCAGCTTAAACAGGGCCTCCTACGAGCAGTACTTC.

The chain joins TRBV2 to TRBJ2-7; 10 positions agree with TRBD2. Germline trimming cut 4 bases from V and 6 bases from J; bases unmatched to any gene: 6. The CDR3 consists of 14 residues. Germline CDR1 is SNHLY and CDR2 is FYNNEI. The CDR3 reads CASSGLAGVGEQYF. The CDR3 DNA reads TGTGCCAGCAGTGGGCTAGCGGGAGTCGGCGAGCAGTACTTC. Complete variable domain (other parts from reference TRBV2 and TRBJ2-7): EPEVTQTPSHQVTQMGQEVILRCVPISNHLYFYWYRQILGQKVEFLVSFYNNEISEKSEIFDDQFSVERPDGSNFTLKIRSTKLEDSAMYFCASSGLAGVGEQYFGPGTRLTVT.

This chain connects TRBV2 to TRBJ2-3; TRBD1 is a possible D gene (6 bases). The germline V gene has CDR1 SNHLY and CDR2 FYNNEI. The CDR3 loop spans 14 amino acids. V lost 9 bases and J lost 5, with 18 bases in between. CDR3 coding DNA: TGTGCCAGTAACGGACAGACCGCACGAGATACGCAGTATTTT. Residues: CASNGQTARDTQYF.

The CDR3 reads CASSLKGTAVNSPLHF. In nucleotides, the CDR3 is TGTGCCAGCAGTTTAAAGGGGACAGCCGTTAATTCACCCCTCCACTTT. V and J are TRBV27 and TRBJ1-6; TRBD1 agrees at 7 bases. Germline assignment: CDR1 MNHEY and CDR2 SMNVEV (reference sequence). J was trimmed by 6 bases and V by 2 bases; bases with no gene match: 7. This CDR3 is 16 amino acids long.

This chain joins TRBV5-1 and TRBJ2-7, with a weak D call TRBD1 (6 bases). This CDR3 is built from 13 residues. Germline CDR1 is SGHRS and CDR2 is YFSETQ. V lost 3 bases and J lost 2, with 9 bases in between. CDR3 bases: TGCGCCAGCAGCTGGGACATCGCCTACGAGCAGTACTTC. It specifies CASSWDIAYEQYF.